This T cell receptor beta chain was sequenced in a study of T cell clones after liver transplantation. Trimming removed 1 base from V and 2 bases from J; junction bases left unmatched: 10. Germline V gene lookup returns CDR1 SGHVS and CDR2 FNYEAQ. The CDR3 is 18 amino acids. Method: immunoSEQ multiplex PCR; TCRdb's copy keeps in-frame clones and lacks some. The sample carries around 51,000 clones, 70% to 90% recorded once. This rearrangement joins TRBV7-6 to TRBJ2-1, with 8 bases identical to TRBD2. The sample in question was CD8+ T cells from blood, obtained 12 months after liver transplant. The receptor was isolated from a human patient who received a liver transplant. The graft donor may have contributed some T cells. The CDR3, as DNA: TGTGCCAGCAGCTTAGTCCCGGGAGTGCGGGAGGCCTACAATGAGCAGTTCTTC. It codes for CASSLVPGVREAYNEQFF.